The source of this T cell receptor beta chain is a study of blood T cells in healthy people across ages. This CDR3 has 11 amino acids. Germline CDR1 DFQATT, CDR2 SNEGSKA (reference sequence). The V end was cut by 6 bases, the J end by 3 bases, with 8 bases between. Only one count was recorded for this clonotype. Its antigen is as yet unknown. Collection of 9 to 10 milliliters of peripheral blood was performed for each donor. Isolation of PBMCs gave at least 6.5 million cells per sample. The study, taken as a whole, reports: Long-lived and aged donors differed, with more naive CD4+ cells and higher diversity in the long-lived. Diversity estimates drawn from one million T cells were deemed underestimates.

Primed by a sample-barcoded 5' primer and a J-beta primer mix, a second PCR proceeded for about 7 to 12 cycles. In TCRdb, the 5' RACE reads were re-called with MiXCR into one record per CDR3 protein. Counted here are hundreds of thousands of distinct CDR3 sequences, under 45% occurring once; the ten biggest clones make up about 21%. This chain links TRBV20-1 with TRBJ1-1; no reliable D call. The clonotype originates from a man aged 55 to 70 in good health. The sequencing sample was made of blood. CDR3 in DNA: TGCAGTGCAAGCGTCGACACTGAAGCTTTCTTT. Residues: CSASVDTEAFF.